The rows below give T cell receptor beta chains drawn from one sample of a study of cytomegalovirus exposure and HLA in healthy donors. Clones were read by immunoSEQ multiplex PCR, and TCRdb kept only the in-frame ones, dropping some. The sample consists of more than 150,000 clones, around 77% of them appearing once. Sequencing input: PBMCs. The source is a man between 40 and 49 years old in good health and CMV-seronegative. Each CDR3 is given with its conserved first and last residue. The order of the fields is clone size, V gene, J gene, D gene, CDR3 length, CDR3 protein, CDR3 DNA. D genes are given only for firm matches. Part of the rows lack a size; the others show once, few, many or a class for expanded clones.

clone_size: NA
v_call: TRBV7-2
j_call: TRBJ2-1
d_call: NA
cdr3_length: 14
cdr3_aa: CASSLGQMTAEQFF
cdr3_nt: TGTGCCAGCAGCTTAGGACAGATGACCGCTGAGCAGTTCTTC

clone_size: NA
v_call: TRBV6-5
j_call: TRBJ2-5
d_call: TRBD2
cdr3_length: 14
cdr3_aa: CASSLDQRGETQYF
cdr3_nt: TGTGCCAGCAGCTTGGACCAGCGGGGGGAGACCCAGTACTTC

clone_size: few
v_call: TRBV18
j_call: TRBJ2-5
d_call: NA
cdr3_length: 12
cdr3_aa: CASSPSRETQYF
cdr3_nt: TGTGCCAGCTCACCGTCCAGAGAGACCCAGTACTTC

clone_size: NA
v_call: TRBV5-1
j_call: TRBJ2-5
d_call: TRBD1
cdr3_length: 13
cdr3_aa: CASSFDRVETQYF
cdr3_nt: TGCGCCAGCAGCTTTGACAGGGTGGAGACCCAGTACTTC

clone_size: NA
v_call: TRBV14
j_call: TRBJ1-2
d_call: NA
cdr3_length: 18
cdr3_aa: CASSQEKDSLTFPYGYTF
cdr3_nt: TGTGCCAGCAGCCAAGAAAAGGACAGTCTCACCTTCCCCTATGGCTACACCTTC

clone_size: NA
v_call: TRBV5-1
j_call: TRBJ2-1
d_call: TRBD2
cdr3_length: 16
cdr3_aa: CASSQLAGGTYNEQFF
cdr3_nt: TGCGCCAGCTCCCAACTAGCGGGAGGGACCTACAATGAGCAGTTCTTC

clone_size: NA
v_call: TRBV7-8
j_call: TRBJ2-1
d_call: TRBD1
cdr3_length: 19
cdr3_aa: CASSMTGTGAIETYNEQFF
cdr3_nt: TGTGCCAGCAGTATGACCGGGACAGGGGCCATAGAAACTTACAATGAGCAGTTCTTC

clone_size: NA
v_call: TRBV5-4
j_call: TRBJ2-5
d_call: NA
cdr3_length: 12
cdr3_aa: CASAWEQEAQYF
cdr3_nt: TGTGCCAGCGCTTGGGAGCAAGAGGCCCAGTACTTC

clone_size: once
v_call: TRBV27
j_call: TRBJ1-2
d_call: TRBD1
cdr3_length: 16
cdr3_aa: CASSLSTGGAPHGYTF
cdr3_nt: TGTGCCAGCAGTTTATCGACAGGGGGCGCTCCTCATGGCTACACCTTC

clone_size: NA
v_call: TRBV7-3
j_call: TRBJ2-7
d_call: NA
cdr3_length: 15
cdr3_aa: CASSPPTGSSYEQYF
cdr3_nt: TGTGCCAGCAGCCCCCCCACGGGGAGCTCCTACGAGCAGTACTTC

clone_size: NA
v_call: TRBV5-1
j_call: TRBJ2-1
d_call: NA
cdr3_length: 12
cdr3_aa: CASGTDYNEQFF
cdr3_nt: TGCGCCAGCGGCACAGATTACAATGAGCAGTTCTTC

clone_size: NA
v_call: TRBV7-3
j_call: TRBJ2-1
d_call: TRBD2
cdr3_length: 17
cdr3_aa: CASSLTPGDYSYNEQFF
cdr3_nt: TGTGCCAGCAGCTTAACCCCGGGGGACTACAGCTACAATGAGCAGTTCTTC

clone_size: NA
v_call: TRBV2
j_call: TRBJ2-1
d_call: TRBD1
cdr3_length: 14
cdr3_aa: CASLSGTGRNEQFF
cdr3_nt: TGTGCCAGCCTTTCCGGGACAGGGAGAAATGAGCAGTTCTTC

clone_size: NA
v_call: TRBV6-4
j_call: TRBJ2-3
d_call: TRBD2
cdr3_length: 16
cdr3_aa: CASSDSWRERADTQYF
cdr3_nt: TGTGCCAGCAGTGACTCTTGGCGGGAGCGGGCAGATACGCAGTATTTT

clone_size: NA
v_call: TRBV11-3
j_call: TRBJ1-1
d_call: TRBD1
cdr3_length: 14
cdr3_aa: CASSRQGQNTEAFF
cdr3_nt: TGTGCCAGCAGCCGACAGGGACAAAACACTGAAGCTTTCTTT

clone_size: NA
v_call: TRBV29-1
j_call: TRBJ2-1
d_call: TRBD2
cdr3_length: 13
cdr3_aa: CSVASGRINEQFF
cdr3_nt: TGCAGCGTTGCTAGCGGGAGAATAAATGAGCAGTTCTTC

clone_size: NA
v_call: TRBV7-9
j_call: TRBJ1-1
d_call: NA
cdr3_length: 13
cdr3_aa: CASTLPGDTEAFF
cdr3_nt: TGTGCCAGCACCCTCCCCGGAGACACTGAAGCTTTCTTT

clone_size: NA
v_call: TRBV5-1
j_call: TRBJ1-2
d_call: NA
cdr3_length: 13
cdr3_aa: CASSLETLYGYTF
cdr3_nt: TGCGCCAGCAGCTTGGAGACACTCTATGGCTACACCTTC

clone_size: NA
v_call: TRBV2
j_call: TRBJ1-1
d_call: NA
cdr3_length: 15
cdr3_aa: CASSRSDRLNTEAFF
cdr3_nt: TGTGCCAGCAGTCGTAGTGACAGGTTGAACACTGAAGCTTTCTTT

clone_size: NA
v_call: TRBV5-5
j_call: TRBJ1-1
d_call: NA
cdr3_length: 13
cdr3_aa: CASSLDSFSEAFF
cdr3_nt: TGTGCCAGCAGCCTCGACTCTTTCAGTGAAGCTTTCTTT

clone_size: NA
v_call: TRBV7-3
j_call: TRBJ1-2
d_call: NA
cdr3_length: 13
cdr3_aa: CASSPSSTGTMSF
cdr3_nt: TGTGCCAGCAGCCCATCATCCACCGGGACAATGAGCTTC

clone_size: NA
v_call: TRBV12-5
j_call: TRBJ2-3
d_call: TRBD1
cdr3_length: 15
cdr3_aa: CASGLGGTVGDTQYF
cdr3_nt: TGTGCTAGTGGTTTGGGAGGGACAGTTGGAGATACGCAGTATTTT

clone_size: NA
v_call: TRBV5-1
j_call: TRBJ2-3
d_call: TRBD2
cdr3_length: 16
cdr3_aa: CASSSLAGVSADTQYF
cdr3_nt: TGCGCCAGCAGCTCCCTAGCGGGAGTTTCGGCAGATACGCAGTATTTT

clone_size: once
v_call: TRBV30
j_call: TRBJ1-3
d_call: NA
cdr3_length: 16
cdr3_aa: CAWSLNRPSSGSTIYF
cdr3_nt: TGTGCCTGGAGTCTCAACAGACCTTCCTCTGGAAGCACCATATATTTT

clone_size: NA
v_call: TRBV11-3
j_call: TRBJ2-1
d_call: TRBD2
cdr3_length: 13
cdr3_aa: CASSFPGGGEQFF
cdr3_nt: TGTGCCAGCAGCTTTCCGGGGGGGGGTGAGCAGTTCTTC

clone_size: NA
v_call: TRBV7-8
j_call: TRBJ2-2
d_call: NA
cdr3_length: 16
cdr3_aa: CASSLAGGPWPGELFF
cdr3_nt: TGTGCCAGCAGCTTAGCCGGGGGGCCCTGGCCCGGGGAGCTGTTTTTT

clone_size: NA
v_call: TRBV7-9
j_call: TRBJ2-3
d_call: NA
cdr3_length: 14
cdr3_aa: CASSSAPGTDTQYF
cdr3_nt: TGTGCCAGCAGCTCCGCCCCAGGCACAGATACGCAGTATTTT

clone_size: NA
v_call: TRBV5-1
j_call: TRBJ1-6
d_call: NA
cdr3_length: 15
cdr3_aa: CASSLWGENNSPLHF
cdr3_nt: TGCGCCAGCAGCTTGTGGGGGGAGAACAATTCACCCCTCCACTTT

clone_size: once
v_call: TRBV19
j_call: TRBJ2-7
d_call: TRBD2
cdr3_length: 13
cdr3_aa: CASSPGLVDEQYF
cdr3_nt: TGTGCCAGTTCACCGGGACTAGTAGACGAGCAGTACTTC

clone_size: NA
v_call: TRBV4-1
j_call: TRBJ1-1
d_call: TRBD1
cdr3_length: 15
cdr3_aa: CASSPGQGMNTEAFF
cdr3_nt: TGCGCCAGCAGCCCAGGACAGGGGATGAACACTGAAGCTTTCTTT

clone_size: once
v_call: TRBV28
j_call: TRBJ2-7
d_call: NA
cdr3_length: 13
cdr3_aa: CASSPGGFYEQYF
cdr3_nt: TGTGCCAGCAGTCCCGGAGGGTTCTACGAGCAGTACTTC

clone_size: NA
v_call: TRBV6-5
j_call: TRBJ1-1
d_call: NA
cdr3_length: 15
cdr3_aa: CASSYSVTGGTEAFF
cdr3_nt: TGTGCCAGCAGTTACTCGGTGACGGGGGGCACTGAAGCTTTCTTT

clone_size: NA
v_call: TRBV4-1
j_call: TRBJ2-5
d_call: NA
cdr3_length: 16
cdr3_aa: CASSHRQGGTQETQYF
cdr3_nt: TGCGCCAGCAGCCATCGACAGGGAGGCACCCAAGAGACCCAGTACTTC

clone_size: NA
v_call: TRBV2
j_call: TRBJ2-2
d_call: NA
cdr3_length: 14
cdr3_aa: CASSGATATGELFF
cdr3_nt: TGTGCCAGCAGTGGGGCCACGGCCACCGGGGAGCTGTTTTTT

clone_size: NA
v_call: TRBV30
j_call: TRBJ1-5
d_call: NA
cdr3_length: 12
cdr3_aa: CAWSSQGQPQHF
cdr3_nt: TGTGCCTGGAGTAGTCAGGGGCAGCCCCAGCATTTT

clone_size: NA
v_call: TRBV18
j_call: TRBJ1-1
d_call: NA
cdr3_length: 14
cdr3_aa: CASSRGSRGTEAFF
cdr3_nt: TGTGCCAGCTCACGGGGTTCTCGGGGCACTGAAGCTTTCTTT

clone_size: NA
v_call: TRBV6-1
j_call: TRBJ1-5
d_call: NA
cdr3_length: 16
cdr3_aa: CASSDPSELSNQPQHF
cdr3_nt: TGTGCCAGCAGTGATCCGTCGGAGCTCAGCAATCAGCCCCAGCATTTT

clone_size: NA
v_call: TRBV4-1
j_call: TRBJ2-1
d_call: NA
cdr3_length: 14
cdr3_aa: CASSQGLGVGEQFF
cdr3_nt: TGCGCCAGCAGCCAAGGACTAGGAGTTGGGGAGCAGTTCTTC

clone_size: NA
v_call: TRBV7-2
j_call: TRBJ2-2
d_call: TRBD2
cdr3_length: 19
cdr3_aa: CASSQIRLQREGNTGELFF
cdr3_nt: TGTGCCAGCAGCCAAATCCGCCTACAGCGGGAGGGCAACACCGGGGAGCTGTTTTTT

clone_size: NA
v_call: TRBV27
j_call: TRBJ1-4
d_call: NA
cdr3_length: 14
cdr3_aa: CATAWRGRNEKLFF
cdr3_nt: TGTGCCACCGCTTGGCGGGGCCGTAATGAAAAACTGTTTTTT

clone_size: NA
v_call: TRBV4-1
j_call: TRBJ2-5
d_call: NA
cdr3_length: 15
cdr3_aa: CASSQVGPIQETQYF
cdr3_nt: TGCGCCAGCAGCCAGGTGGGGCCGATCCAAGAGACCCAGTACTTC

clone_size: NA
v_call: TRBV5-1
j_call: TRBJ2-7
d_call: TRBD2
cdr3_length: 12
cdr3_aa: CASTSGSFEQYF
cdr3_nt: TGCGCCAGCACTAGCGGGAGCTTCGAGCAGTACTTC

clone_size: NA
v_call: TRBV29-1
j_call: TRBJ2-3
d_call: TRBD1
cdr3_length: 14
cdr3_aa: CSAGWDRGRDTQYF
cdr3_nt: TGCAGCGCCGGGTGGGACAGGGGGCGAGATACGCAGTATTTT

clone_size: NA
v_call: TRBV5-1
j_call: TRBJ1-4
d_call: NA
cdr3_length: 17
cdr3_aa: CASSTDVGTAANEKLFF
cdr3_nt: TGCGCCAGCAGCACTGACGTCGGCACAGCCGCTAATGAAAAACTGTTTTTT

clone_size: NA
v_call: TRBV27
j_call: TRBJ2-3
d_call: TRBD2
cdr3_length: 16
cdr3_aa: CASSLSGGRPTDTQYF
cdr3_nt: TGTGCCAGCAGTTTATCCGGCGGGAGGCCCACAGATACGCAGTATTTT

clone_size: NA
v_call: TRBV30
j_call: TRBJ2-7
d_call: TRBD2
cdr3_length: 15
cdr3_aa: CAWRGGAGGSYEQYF
cdr3_nt: TGTGCCTGGAGAGGCGGAGCGGGAGGTTCCTACGAGCAGTACTTC

clone_size: NA
v_call: TRBV9
j_call: TRBJ2-5
d_call: NA
cdr3_length: 15
cdr3_aa: CASSAHGGDQETQYF
cdr3_nt: TGTGCCAGCAGCGCCCATGGCGGGGACCAAGAGACCCAGTACTTC

clone_size: once
v_call: TRBV18
j_call: TRBJ1-1
d_call: TRBD1
cdr3_length: 13
cdr3_aa: CASSLGTVTEAFF
cdr3_nt: TGTGCCAGCTCACTTGGGACAGTCACTGAAGCTTTCTTT

clone_size: NA
v_call: TRBV27
j_call: TRBJ2-1
d_call: NA
cdr3_length: 16
cdr3_aa: CASSPSWSGTYNEQFF
cdr3_nt: TGTGCCAGCAGCCCTAGTTGGTCAGGGACCTACAATGAGCAGTTCTTC

clone_size: once
v_call: TRBV9
j_call: TRBJ2-3
d_call: TRBD2
cdr3_length: 16
cdr3_aa: CASSVGTSGRADTQYF
cdr3_nt: TGTGCCAGCAGCGTAGGGACTAGCGGGAGGGCAGATACGCAGTATTTT

clone_size: NA
v_call: TRBV29-1
j_call: TRBJ2-3
d_call: TRBD2
cdr3_length: 11
cdr3_aa: CSADTSGTQYF
cdr3_nt: TGCAGCGCCGACACTAGCGGGACGCAGTATTTT

clone_size: NA
v_call: TRBV6-1
j_call: TRBJ2-3
d_call: NA
cdr3_length: 16
cdr3_aa: CASSEEMERYTDTQYF
cdr3_nt: TGTGCCAGCAGTGAAGAAATGGAGCGGTACACAGATACGCAGTATTTT